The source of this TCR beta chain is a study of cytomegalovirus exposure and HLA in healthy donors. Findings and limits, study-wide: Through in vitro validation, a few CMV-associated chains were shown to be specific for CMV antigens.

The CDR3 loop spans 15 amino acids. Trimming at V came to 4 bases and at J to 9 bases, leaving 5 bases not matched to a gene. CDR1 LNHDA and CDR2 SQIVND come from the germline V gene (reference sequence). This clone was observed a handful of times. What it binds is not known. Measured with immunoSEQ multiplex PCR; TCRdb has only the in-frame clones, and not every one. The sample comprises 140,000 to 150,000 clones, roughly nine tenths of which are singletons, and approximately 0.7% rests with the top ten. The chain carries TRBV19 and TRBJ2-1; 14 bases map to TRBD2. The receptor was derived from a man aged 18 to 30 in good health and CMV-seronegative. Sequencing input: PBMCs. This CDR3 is CASSTGLAGGVEQFF. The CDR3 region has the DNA TGTGCCAGTAGTACCGGACTAGCGGGAGGAGTTGAGCAGTTCTTC.